The 10 T cell receptor beta chains presented below share a single source sample, sequenced in a study of PD-L1 blockade in urothelial cancer. Generated by immunoSEQ multiplex PCR, the TCRdb table keeps only in-frame clones and is missing some. The sample holds roughly 17,000 clones, around 90% seen once. Sequencing was performed on PBMCs, taken around atezolizumab (anti-PD-L1) treatment. The origin of the receptors is a man between 50 and 59 years old with urothelial cancer.

The chain joins TRBV11-3 to TRBJ2-7, with 9 bases lining up with TRBD1. This CDR3 has 18 residues. From germline, CDR1 is SGHNT and CDR2 YENEEA. V was clipped by 4 bases and J by 4 bases; unmatched bases: 17. The CDR3 spells CASSSNGKSGQGKYEQYF. DNA of the CDR3: TGTGCCAGCAGCTCTAATGGAAAGTCGGGACAGGGTAAATACGAGCAGTACTTC.

CDR3 DNA sequence: TGTGCCAGCTCACCACTTAGACAGTTCACTGAAGCTTTCTTT. Its protein is CASSPLRQFTEAFF. The chain recombines TRBV18 with TRBJ1-1; TRBD1 might be the D (5 bases). CDR1 and CDR2 from the germline V gene are KGHSH and LQKENI. The V and J ends lost 1 base and 4 bases respectively, with 10 bases between them. There are 14 residues in the CDR3.

V is TRBV30 and J is TRBJ1-5; the match to TRBD1 covers 7 bases. Losses at the gene ends were 0 bases for V and 0 bases for J; bases not matched to a gene: 11. The CDR3 sequence is 18 residues long. Per the germline V gene, CDR1 is GTSNPN and CDR2 is SVGIG (reference sequence). The CDR3 loop is CAWSVHTGASYSNQPQHF. In nucleotides, the CDR3 is TGTGCCTGGAGTGTACATACAGGGGCGTCGTATAGCAATCAGCCCCAGCATTTT.

The chain links TRBV7-2 to TRBJ1-1, with 11 positions matching TRBD1. Germline V gene lookup returns CDR1 SGHTA and CDR2 FQGNSA. V lost 4 bases to trimming and J lost 5 bases; unmatched junction nucleotides: 6. There are 15 residues in the CDR3. CDR3 loop: CASSSGQGAGTEAFF. The CDR3 DNA reads TGTGCCAGCAGCTCTGGACAGGGGGCAGGGACTGAAGCTTTCTTT. Variable domain in full (rest from reference TRBV7-2 and TRBJ1-1): GAGVSQSPSNKVTEKGKDVELRCDPISGHTALYWYRQSLGQGLEFLIYFQGNSAPDKSGLPSDRFSAERTGGSVSTLTIQRTQQEDSAVYLCASSSGQGAGTEAFFGQGTRLTVV.

This chain joins TRBV5-1 and TRBJ2-7, with 9 bases identical to TRBD2. Germline CDR1 is SGHRS and CDR2 is YFSETQ. The CDR3 sequence is 17 residues long. The J segment lost 5 bases and the V segment lost 3 bases, leaving 15 bases of the junction unmatched. In DNA form, the CDR3 reads TGCGCCAGCAGCTCGTATCCCTCTAGGCGGGAGGGGAACGAGCAGTACTTC. As protein: CASSSYPSRREGNEQYF.

The chain is built from TRBV6-6 and TRBJ2-3; TRBD1 might be the D (6 bases). The CDR3 consists of 14 residues. The V end lost 2 bases, the J end lost 3 bases, and 9 bases lay between the germline ends. CDR1 MNHNY and CDR2 SVGAGI come from the germline V gene (reference sequence). CDR3 DNA sequence: TGTGCCAGCAGTTACACAGGGACAACAGATACGCAGTATTTT. Translating gives CASSYTGTTDTQYF.

This clone was detected a few times. CDR3 sequence (DNA): TGTGCCATCAGTAACTCCGGGGGACAGGGGGTAAGGAATCAGCCCCAGCATTTT. Translating it yields CAISNSGGQGVRNQPQHF. V usage is TRBV10-3 and J usage is TRBJ1-5; 11 nucleotides match TRBD1. Germline V gene lookup returns CDR1 ENHRY and CDR2 SYGVKD. The CDR3 is made up of 18 amino acids. Unmatched junction bases numbered 13, after V lost 5 bases and J lost 4 bases.

This clone appeared a few times. The chain has TRBV9 and TRBJ1-5; maybe TRBD1 (6 bases). V was cut by 4 bases and J by 6 bases, with 14 bases left in between. In germline, CDR1 is SGDLS, CDR2 YYNGEE. CDR3 length: 14 amino acids. The CDR3 protein is CASSPGGLGQPQHF. The CDR3 nucleotides are TGTGCCAGCAGCCCGGGGGGGCTGGGTCAGCCCCAGCATTTT.

The chain couples TRBV5-1 to TRBJ1-6; 7 nucleotides line up with TRBD1. There are 15 residues in the CDR3. Germline V lookup: CDR1 SGHRS, CDR2 YFSETQ. V gave up 3 bases and J gave up 7 bases; unmatched junction bases: 7. As DNA, the CDR3 is TGCGCCAGCAGCTCCAGACAGGGATCGAATTCACCCCTCCACTTT. Its protein product is CASSSRQGSNSPLHF. Supplemented by reference TRBV5-1 and TRBJ1-6, the full variable domain reads KAGVTQTPRYLIKTRGQQVTLSCSPISGHRSVSWYQQTPGQGLQFLFEYFSETQRNKGNFPGRFSGRQFSNSRSEMNVSTLELGDSALYLCASSSRQGSNSPLHFGNGTRLTVT.

The V and J genes are TRBV7-2 and TRBJ1-5, with a tentative D call TRBD1 (5 bases). V was cut by 1 base and J by 8 bases, with 15 bases left in between. The CDR3 runs 15 residues. Looked up from germline, CDR1 is SGHTA and CDR2 is FQGNSA. The CDR3 protein is CASSLEAATREPQHF. CDR3 sequence (DNA): TGTGCCAGCAGCTTAGAAGCAGCCACCAGGGAGCCCCAGCATTTT.